The next 29 T cell receptor beta chains were all read from a single sample in a study of blood T cell repertoires in COVID-19. TCRdb keeps only in-frame clones here, not all; method: immunoSEQ multiplex PCR. The sample consists of some 42,000 clones, around 90% of them appearing once. What was sequenced was peripheral blood. These receptors were obtained from a man between 45 and 60 years old with active COVID-19.

This clone was counted once. The chain links TRBV28 to TRBJ2-6; 9 bases agree with TRBD1. Germline loops: CDR1 MDHEN, CDR2 SYDVKM. The CDR3 sequence is 15 residues long. The V segment lost 7 bases and the J segment 3 bases; nucleotides outside the gene matches: 4. CDR3 protein: CASKGQGFGANVLTF. The CDR3 DNA reads as TGTGCCAGCAAAGGACAGGGGTTTGGGGCCAACGTCCTGACTTTC.

The CDR3: CASSRLPTGGSGNTIYF. DNA for the CDR3: TGTGCCAGCAGCCGCCTCCCGACAGGCGGCTCTGGAAACACCATATATTTT. The chain links TRBV28 to TRBJ1-3, with a weak D call TRBD1 (6 bases). In germline, CDR1 is MDHEN, CDR2 SYDVKM. With 6 bases removed from V and 0 bases from J, the gap between germline ends came to 18 bases. The CDR3 has 17 amino acids.

V is TRBV11-3 and J is TRBJ2-7; 7 bases agree with TRBD1. The CDR3 contains 15 residues. Germline CDR1 and CDR2: SGHNT and YENEEA. The V segment lost 2 bases and the J segment 7 bases; nucleotides outside the gene matches: 11. DNA for the CDR3: TGTGCCAGCAGCTTAATTGTGGACTCCAGGGGGGAGCAGTACTTC. Translating it yields CASSLIVDSRGEQYF.

The V and J genes are TRBV6-1 and TRBJ1-4, with D hard to call. The CDR3 totals 14 residues. Per the germline V gene, CDR1 is MNHNS and CDR2 is SASEGT. Between the trimmed V and J ends, which lost 3 bases and 3 bases, there was a span of 8 bases. The CDR3 DNA follows: TGTGCCAGCAGTGACGGGTCCTCTAATGAAAAACTGTTTTTT. Amino acids: CASSDGSSNEKLFF.

The CDR3 DNA reads TGTGCCAGCAGCCAAGAATTTGTCAGGTTTCACACCGGGGAGCTGTTTTTT. Its protein is CASSQEFVRFHTGELFF. This chain joins TRBV3-1 (or the pseudogene TRBV3-2) and TRBJ2-2; D call uncertain. The CDR3 has 17 amino acids. Between the trimmed V and J ends, which lost 0 bases and 3 bases, there was a span of 14 bases. The germline CDR1 and CDR2 sequences are LGHDT and YNNKEL (reference sequence).

The chain links TRBV25-1 to TRBJ2-7; D might be TRBD1 (6 bases). Germline CDR1 reads MGHDK; CDR2 reads SYGVNS. Trimming stripped 5 bases from V and 9 bases from J, with 17 bases between. The CDR3 is 13 amino acids. CDR3 residues: CASSQADRRWQYF. The CDR3 DNA is TGTGCCAGCAGTCAGGCTGACAGGCGATGGCAGTACTTC.

The chain is built from TRBV7-8 and TRBJ1-2, with 10 bases aligning to TRBD1. Germline lookup yields CDR1 SGHVS and CDR2 FQNEAQ. The J segment lost 8 bases and the V segment lost 5 bases, leaving 17 bases of the junction unmatched. CDR3 length: 17 amino acids. The CDR3 coding sequence is TGTGCCAGCAGCCCTCGAGTAACTGGACAGGGGGTATTAGGCTACACCTTC. It encodes CASSPRVTGQGVLGYTF.

This clone is medium-sized (0.01 to 0.1%) within its sample. The chain combines TRBV28 with TRBJ1-2; tentatively, D is TRBD1 (6 bases). V dropped 6 bases and J dropped 3 bases, with 14 bases sitting between them. This CDR3 is 14 amino acids long. The germline V gene has CDR1 MDHEN and CDR2 SYDVKM. Written as DNA, the CDR3 is TGTGCCAGCAGACAGACGACAGGCCACTATGGCTACACCTTC. Amino acid sequence: CASRQTTGHYGYTF.

This chain links TRBV7-6 with TRBJ2-5; 9 bases fit TRBD2. The CDR3 consists of 16 residues. Germline-derived CDR1 and CDR2 are SGHVS and FNYEAQ. V was clipped by 1 base and J by 2 bases; unmatched bases: 5. Here the CDR3 DNA reads TGTGCCAGCAGCTTAGTTCGGCTAGCGGGGCAAGAGACCCAGTACTTC. Translation gives CASSLVRLAGQETQYF. The whole variable domain, remainder taken from reference TRBV7-6 and TRBJ2-5, is GAGVSQSPRYKVTKRGQDVALRCDPISGHVSLYWYRQALGQGPEFLTYFNYEAQQDKSGLPNDRFSAERPEGSISTLTIQRTEQRDSAMYRCASSLVRLAGQETQYFGPGTRLLVL.

V usage is TRBV4-3 and J usage is TRBJ1-2; 8 bases are a match to TRBD1. CDR3 length: 13 residues. The germline CDR1 and CDR2 sequences are LGHNA and YSLEER. After removal of 1 base from V and 6 bases from J, the junction contained 1 base not matched to a gene. The CDR3 region is CASSQAGGNGYTF. The CDR3 region has the DNA TGCGCCAGCAGCCAAGCAGGGGGCAATGGCTACACCTTC.

The chain joins TRBV5-1 to TRBJ2-2, with D perhaps matching TRBD2 (6 bases). CDR3 length: 12 residues. From germline, CDR1 is SGHRS and CDR2 YFSETQ. V lost 4 bases and J lost 7, with 8 bases in between. In DNA form, the CDR3 reads TGCGCCAGCAGCGGGGGAGGCGGGGAGCTGTTTTTT. It translates to CASSGGGGELFF.

The chain has TRBV28 and TRBJ2-5, with a tentative D call TRBD2 (6 bases). V gave up 2 bases and J gave up 5 bases, with 15 bases separating them. Germline CDR1 and CDR2: MDHEN and SYDVKM. This CDR3 contains 15 residues. This CDR3 reads CASSLRGSRSETQYF. CDR3 sequence (DNA): TGTGCCAGCAGTTTACGGGGGAGTCGATCGGAGACCCAGTACTTC.

This sequence joins TRBV5-1 and TRBJ2-1; D is perhaps TRBD1 (6 bases). The CDR3 totals 12 residues. Trimming removed 1 base at V and 10 bases at J, with 9 bases between. Per germline, CDR1 SGHRS and CDR2 YFSETQ. CDR3 region: CASSLTDREQFF. The CDR3 DNA is TGCGCCAGCAGCTTGACAGACAGGGAGCAGTTCTTC.

The chain is built from TRBV6-2 or TRBV6-3 and TRBJ1-6, with 7 bases fitting TRBD1. V lost 2 bases to trimming and J lost 8 bases; unmatched junction nucleotides: 3. Germline loops: CDR1 MNHEY, CDR2 SVGEGT. The length of the CDR3 is 14 residues. CDR3 bases: TGTGCCAGCAGTTACGGGACAGATGATTCACCCCTCCACTTT. Residues: CASSYGTDDSPLHF.

The chain uses TRBV6-5 and TRBJ2-3; tentatively, D is TRBD2 (5 bases). CDR1 is MNHEY, CDR2 SVGAGI, per germline. Trimming left V 4 bases short and J 5 bases short, with 10 bases between. This CDR3 region has 13 residues. The CDR3 loop reads CASSLGARDTQYF. As DNA, the CDR3 is TGTGCCAGCAGTTTGGGAGCCCGAGATACGCAGTATTTT.

The chain employs TRBV9 and TRBJ2-7; 12 bases align to TRBD2. CDR3 length: 16 residues. Germline values: CDR1 SGDLS, CDR2 YYNGEE. The J segment lost 4 bases and the V segment lost 5 bases, leaving 10 bases of the junction unmatched. The CDR3 is CASSPTSGGTKYEQYF. The CDR3 nucleotides are TGTGCCAGCAGTCCTACTAGCGGGGGGACGAAATACGAGCAGTACTTC.

Concerning this clone itself: One end of the junction varies from germline; a read error may be responsible. The V gene is TRBV5-1, the J gene TRBJ2-2, with 10 positions matching TRBD2. Germline CDR1 and CDR2: SGHRS and YFSETQ. The CDR3 is made up of 18 amino acids. The CDR3: CASSLSAGVAGGTVELFF. The CDR3 bases are TGCGCCAGCAGCTTGAGCGCCGGCGTAGCGGGGGGCACCGTGGAGCTGTTTTTT.

The V and J genes are TRBV10-3 and TRBJ2-2; unclear D gene. The CDR3 consists of 14 residues. V was pared by 6 bases and J by 7 bases, with 15 bases between. The germline gives CDR1 ENHRY, CDR2 SYGVKD. The CDR3 region is CAIRYLGSDGELFF. The CDR3 bases are TGTGCCATCAGATACCTCGGTAGTGACGGGGAGCTGTTTTTT.

V gene TRBV5-1 combines with J gene TRBJ2-3, with 9 nucleotides matching TRBD2. Germline loops: CDR1 SGHRS, CDR2 YFSETQ. Trimming at V came to 0 bases and at J to 1 base, leaving 0 bases not matched to a gene. The CDR3 extends over 15 amino acids. This chain's CDR3 is CASSLASGGTDTQYF. The CDR3 DNA is TGCGCCAGCAGCTTGGCTAGCGGGGGCACAGATACGCAGTATTTT.

The chain couples TRBV30 to TRBJ1-3; no reliable D call. Germline V gene data show CDR1 as GTSNPN and CDR2 as SVGIG (reference sequence). This CDR3 is built from 12 residues. Trimming stripped 6 bases from V and 4 bases from J, with 10 bases between. DNA of the CDR3: TGTGCCTGTTCCCTCAGGGGAAACACCATATATTTT. Protein product: CACSLRGNTIYF.

The J gene is TRBJ1-3, the V gene TRBV30; D is unclear. This CDR3 region has 17 residues. V lost 0 bases to trimming and J lost 0 bases, with 15 bases between them. Germline V lookup: CDR1 GTSNPN, CDR2 SVGIG (reference sequence). The CDR3, as DNA: TGTGCCTGGAGTGTACGAGGTGAGAGCCTCTCTGGAAACACCATATATTTT. Translation: CAWSVRGESLSGNTIYF.

V gene TRBV3-1 (or the pseudogene TRBV3-2) combines with J gene TRBJ1-1; TRBD1 aligns across 7 bases. CDR1 is LGHDT and CDR2 is YNNKEL in the germline V gene (reference sequence). Trimming removed 1 base from V and 1 base from J; junction bases left unmatched: 6. This CDR3 comprises 16 residues. The DNA for the CDR3 is TGTGCCAGCAGCCAAGGTCACCAGGGGGGGAACACTGAAGCTTTCTTT. This encodes CASSQGHQGGNTEAFF.

The chain has TRBV27 and TRBJ2-7, with D possibly TRBD2 on 6 matching bases. V was shortened by 4 bases and J by 4 bases, with 8 bases between the two germline ends. From germline, CDR1 is MNHEY and CDR2 SMNVEV (reference sequence). This CDR3 spans 12 amino acids. The CDR3 DNA follows: TGTGCCAGCAGTTCCCGGGGGTACGAGCAGTACTTC. The encoded protein is CASSSRGYEQYF.

The chain links TRBV9 to TRBJ1-2, with 7 bases fitting TRBD1. J lost 3 bases, V lost 3 bases, and 5 bases had no gene match. This CDR3 spans 14 amino acids. Germline-derived CDR1 and CDR2 are SGDLS and YYNGEE. The CDR3 region has the DNA TGTGCCAGCAGCGCGGGTGACAGGGACTATGGCTACACCTTC. Translating it yields CASSAGDRDYGYTF.

The chain combines TRBV11-3 with TRBJ1-2, with TRBD1 matching over 8 bases. This CDR3 spans 15 amino acids. Germline V gene data show CDR1 as SGHNT and CDR2 as YENEEA. After removal of 5 bases from V and 4 bases from J, the junction contained 9 bases not matched to a gene. CDR3: CASSRTGIPLYGYTF. The CDR3 DNA reads as TGTGCCAGCAGCAGGACAGGGATTCCCCTCTATGGCTACACCTTC.

This clone has just one count. The J gene is TRBJ1-5, the V gene TRBV2; 10 nucleotides match TRBD1. CDR1 and CDR2 from the germline V gene are SNHLY and FYNNEI. The CDR3 totals 13 residues. Trimming at V came to 10 bases and at J to 6 bases, leaving 6 bases not matched to a gene. CDR3 sequence: CATRGTGVQPQHF. The CDR3 DNA reads TGTGCCACCCGAGGGACAGGGGTTCAGCCCCAGCATTTT.

In nucleotides, the CDR3 is TGTGCCAGCAGTGACGGGGGGCCACCCTACGAGCAGTACTTC. As protein: CASSDGGPPYEQYF. The chain recombines TRBV25-1 with TRBJ2-7, with a tentative D call TRBD2 (7 bases). Germline loops: CDR1 MGHDK, CDR2 SYGVNS. The V gene lost 3 bases and the J gene lost 2 bases, with 11 bases spanning the gap. This CDR3 is built from 14 residues.

This chain connects TRBV6-5 to TRBJ2-7; tentatively, D is TRBD2 (6 bases). The CDR3 runs 14 residues. Looked up from germline, CDR1 is MNHEY and CDR2 is SVGAGI. Between the trimmed V and J ends, which lost 7 bases and 5 bases, there was a span of 18 bases. The CDR3 protein is CASTAPGGNNEQYF. The CDR3 coding sequence is TGTGCCAGCACCGCCCCCGGGGGTAACAACGAGCAGTACTTC.

This clone has only a few counts. The chain combines TRBV3-1 (or the pseudogene TRBV3-2) with TRBJ1-1, with a tentative D call TRBD1 (5 bases). Trimming took off 5 bases at V and 0 bases at J, with 10 bases between the two ends. CDR3 size: 14 residues. Germline loops: CDR1 LGHDT, CDR2 YNNKEL (reference sequence). The CDR3 region is CASSTLQVNTEAFF. CDR3 DNA: TGTGCCAGCAGCACTTTACAGGTGAACACTGAAGCTTTCTTT.